This T cell receptor (beta chain) was profiled in a study of glioma-infiltrating T cells after dendritic cell vaccination. Study-level points and caveats: Patients with more pretreatment TILs had longer time to progression and survival.

Data came from immunoSEQ multiplex PCR; TCRdb stores just in-frame clones and leaves some out. The sample yields some 91,000 clones, approximately 80% seen once. Time point: after dendritic cell vaccination, including at tumor progression/relapse. As to this clone: Its antigen is still unknown.

CDR1 and CDR2 (germline): SGHRS, YFSETQ. Between the trimmed V and J ends, which lost 4 bases and 6 bases, there was a span of 16 bases. The CDR3 contains 14 residues. This receptor was obtained from a human donor with glioblastoma. The chain combines TRBV5-1 with TRBJ1-1; tentatively, D is TRBD1 (5 bases). The specimen comprised blood, sampled after dendritic cell vaccination. CDR3 in amino acids: CASSVGGGGAEAFF. CDR3 DNA sequence: TGCGCCAGCAGCGTCGGGGGGGGAGGCGCTGAAGCTTTCTTT.